The 21 T cell receptor beta chains below all came from one sample that was sequenced in a study of control samples from healthy donors and cancer patients. TCRdb's table, derived via immunoSEQ multiplex PCR, lists solely in-frame clones and lacks some. This sample has fewer than 300,000 clones; more than 65% occur once, and the top ten carry about an eighth. Sequences were obtained from PBMCs. These receptors all come from a woman aged 55-70 years with lung cancer.

The chain combines TRBV11-3 with TRBJ2-3; the match to TRBD1 covers 8 bases. Trimming at V came to 3 bases and at J to 4 bases, leaving 6 bases not matched to a gene. This CDR3 is 15 amino acids long. The germline V gene has CDR1 SGHNT and CDR2 YENEEA. The CDR3 is CASSLGTGAPDTQYF. The CDR3, as DNA: TGTGCCAGCAGCTTGGGGACAGGAGCACCAGATACGCAGTATTTT.

The rearrangement uses TRBV11-2 and TRBJ1-4; D may be TRBD1 (6 bases). V lost 3 bases and J 5 bases, leaving 16 bases between the germline ends. The V gene's germline CDR1 is SGHAT and CDR2 FQNNGV. The CDR3 contains 16 residues. CDR3: CASSLNTGYRNEKLFF. The CDR3 nucleotides are TGTGCCAGCAGCTTGAATACAGGGTATCGAAATGAAAAACTGTTTTTT.

The chain couples TRBV9 to TRBJ2-2; 11 bases match TRBD2. V trimming: 0 bases; J trimming: 4 bases; junction bases outside the gene matches: 2. In germline, CDR1 is SGDLS, CDR2 YYNGEE. The CDR3 spans 16 residues. For the CDR3, the DNA is TGTGCCAGCAGCGTAGTTCTAGCGGGGGGCACCGGGGAGCTGTTTTTT. Protein: CASSVVLAGGTGELFF.

The chain employs TRBV5-4 and TRBJ1-3; the D is unclear. CDR3 length equals 16 residues. V was clipped by 0 bases and J by 0 bases, with 10 bases between them. Per germline, CDR1 SGHNT and CDR2 YYREEE (reference sequence). Here the CDR3 DNA reads TGTGCCAGCAGCTTGGACAGTTCGAGCTCTGGAAACACCATATATTTT. Encoded protein: CASSLDSSSSGNTIYF.

The V call is TRBV5-1, the J call TRBJ2-2; no definite D call. Trimming left V 3 bases short and J 0 bases short, with 9 bases between. CDR1 is SGHRS and CDR2 is YFSETQ in the germline V gene. The CDR3 contains 15 residues. The CDR3 DNA reads TGCGCCAGCAGCTCGACTGAACCGAACACCGGGGAGCTGTTTTTT. Its translation is CASSSTEPNTGELFF.

The gene calls are TRBV3-1 (or the pseudogene TRBV3-2) and TRBJ2-3, with 9 bases matching TRBD2. With 0 bases clipped from V and 4 bases from J, the junction kept 5 bases outside the gene matches. The CDR3 totals 16 residues. Germline assignment: CDR1 LGHDT and CDR2 YNNKEL (reference sequence). The CDR3 region is CASSQDSGLAADTQYF. The CDR3 region has the DNA TGTGCCAGCAGCCAAGATTCGGGACTAGCAGCAGATACGCAGTATTTT.

This clone came up a few times. Here the CDR3 DNA reads TGTGCCACCAAGTTCCAGGATCGGAAGATAGCGCAGTACTTC. Its translation is CATKFQDRKIAQYF. The gene calls are TRBV24-1 and TRBJ2-7; the D is unclear. The CDR3 length is 14 residues. V was clipped by 8 bases and J by 9 bases, with 22 bases between them. Germline V gene lookup returns CDR1 KGHDR and CDR2 SFDVKD.

This chain joins TRBV10-3 and TRBJ2-3; TRBD2 agrees at 13 bases. The junction had 3 bases not matched to a gene; V was cut back by 6 bases and J by 3 bases. Looked up from germline, CDR1 is ENHRY and CDR2 is SYGVKD. This CDR3 is built from 15 residues. Here the CDR3 reads CAIRRTSGGTDTQYF. The CDR3 DNA sequence: TGTGCCATCAGAAGGACTAGCGGGGGAACAGATACGCAGTATTTT.

V usage is TRBV24-1 and J usage is TRBJ2-3; tentatively, D is TRBD2 (5 bases). V was pared by 3 bases and J by 6 bases, with 15 bases between. CDR1 is KGHDR, CDR2 SFDVKD, per germline. The length of the CDR3 is 15 residues. The CDR3 nucleotides read TGTGCCACCAGTGATCAACGGGGTTCTGGGGATACGCAGTATTTT. It is translated as CATSDQRGSGDTQYF.

The V call is TRBV18, the J call TRBJ1-2; 7 nucleotides align to TRBD1. Germline CDR1 KGHSH, CDR2 LQKENI. Germline trimming cut 4 bases from V and 7 bases from J; bases unmatched to any gene: 9. The CDR3 contains 14 residues. The CDR3 is CASSLAEGAIGYTF. In nucleotides, the CDR3 is TGTGCCAGCTCACTGGCAGAGGGGGCGATTGGCTACACCTTC.

The CDR3: CASSFRLNNEQFF. The CDR3 DNA reads as TGTGCCAGCAGTTTCCGGCTTAACAATGAGCAGTTCTTC. The chain employs TRBV27 and TRBJ2-1, with no clear D. Trimming pared 3 bases from V and 5 bases from J, leaving 8 bases between. From germline, CDR1 is MNHEY and CDR2 SMNVEV (reference sequence). CDR3 length: 13 amino acids.

Comment on this clone: The junction shows a germline mismatch at one end, possibly a read error. V usage is TRBV6-2 or TRBV6-3 and J usage is TRBJ2-7, with 11 bases that match TRBD1. Per the germline V gene, CDR1 is MNHEY and CDR2 is SVGEGT. The CDR3 is made up of 12 amino acids. The CDR3 nucleotides read TGTGCCAGCAGTTACTACGGACAGGGGGCCCACTTC. This translates into CASSYYGQGAHF.

This clone was observed a few times. The chain carries TRBV5-1 and TRBJ1-4; 8 nucleotides agree with TRBD1. CDR3 size: 17 residues. J was trimmed by 8 bases and V by 0 bases; bases with no gene match: 12. Per the germline V gene, CDR1 is SGHRS and CDR2 is YFSETQ. The CDR3 loop reads CASSLGDSTGVDEKLFF. The DNA for the CDR3 is TGCGCCAGCAGCTTGGGGGACTCGACAGGGGTAGACGAAAAACTGTTTTTT.

The chain has TRBV9 and TRBJ2-2; D is ambiguous. CDR3 length: 13 amino acids. CDR1 and CDR2 (germline): SGDLS, YYNGEE. Trimming removed 5 bases from V and 6 bases from J, with 11 bases in between. The CDR3 region has the DNA TGTGCCAGCAGGGGAATTTCGTCCGGGGAGCTGTTTTTT. Translation: CASRGISSGELFF.

The chain joins TRBV27 to TRBJ2-1; the match to TRBD2 covers 8 bases. Germline CDR1 MNHEY, CDR2 SMNVEV (reference sequence). With 7 bases clipped from V and 3 bases from J, the junction kept 8 bases outside the gene matches. The CDR3 is 15 residues long. CDR3 region: CASTPGLGFYNEQFF. In DNA form, the CDR3 reads TGTGCCAGCACCCCGGGACTAGGGTTCTACAATGAGCAGTTCTTC.

This chain joins TRBV5-1 and TRBJ2-1; D gene unclear. Trimming left V 5 bases short and J 4 bases short, with 16 bases between. Looked up from germline, CDR1 is SGHRS and CDR2 is YFSETQ. This CDR3 is 15 amino acids long. CDR3 residues: CASSESLPGYNEQFF. Here the CDR3 DNA reads TGCGCCAGCAGTGAGTCTCTCCCCGGATACAATGAGCAGTTCTTC.

The rearrangement joins TRBV11-3 to TRBJ2-3; TRBD2 agrees at 7 bases. The length of the CDR3 is 16 residues. Germline values: CDR1 SGHNT, CDR2 YENEEA. V gave up 2 bases and J gave up 1 base; unmatched junction bases: 6. The CDR3 sequence is CASSLSSGGRTDTQYF. The CDR3 DNA is TGTGCCAGCAGCTTATCTAGCGGAGGACGCACAGATACGCAGTATTTT. Supplemented by reference TRBV11-3 and TRBJ2-3, the full variable domain reads EAGVVQSPRYKIIEKKQPVAFWCNPISGHNTLYWYLQNLGQGPELLIRYENEEAVDDSQLPKDRFSAERLKGVDSTLKIQPAELGDSAVYLCASSLSSGGRTDTQYFGPGTRLTVL.

This chain connects TRBV27 to TRBJ2-2; 12 bases align to TRBD2. The germline V gene has CDR1 MNHEY and CDR2 SMNVEV (reference sequence). This CDR3 spans 20 amino acids. The J segment lost 6 bases and the V segment lost 5 bases, leaving 19 bases of the junction unmatched. The CDR3 DNA sequence: TGTGCCAGCAGTACGACTAGCGGGAGCACTTTAGGGGGTAGACCCGGGGAGCTGTTTTTT. This gives the protein CASSTTSGSTLGGRPGELFF.

This clone has only a few counts. The rearrangement joins TRBV2 to TRBJ1-1; D is unresolved. Germline V gene sequence: CDR1 SNHLY, CDR2 FYNNEI. The CDR3 has 13 amino acids. Trimming cost V 5 bases and J 1 base, with 8 bases left between them. CDR3 sequence: CASSRMTNTEAFF. The CDR3 DNA sequence: TGTGCCAGCAGTCGGATGACGAACACTGAAGCTTTCTTT.

The chain links TRBV2 to TRBJ2-7; D may be TRBD1 or TRBD2 (6 bases each). The CDR3 runs to 12 residues. From germline, CDR1 is SNHLY and CDR2 FYNNEI. The V gene lost 8 bases and the J gene lost 2 bases, with 10 bases spanning the gap. As DNA, the CDR3 is TGTGCCAGCGGAGGGGGTACCTACGAGCAGTACTTC. It specifies CASGGGTYEQYF. The variable domain in full, completed from reference TRBV2 and TRBJ2-7, reads EPEVTQTPSHQVTQMGQEVILRCVPISNHLYFYWYRQILGQKVEFLVSFYNNEISEKSEIFDDQFSVERPDGSNFTLKIRSTKLEDSAMYFCASGGGTYEQYFGPGTRLTVT.

The J gene is TRBJ2-7, the V gene TRBV3-1 (or the pseudogene TRBV3-2); weak D call: TRBD2 (6 bases). The V end lost 1 base, the J end lost 1 base, and 14 bases lay between the germline ends. The CDR3 has 16 residues. The V gene's germline CDR1 is LGHDT and CDR2 YNNKEL (reference sequence). The chain's CDR3 is CASSQGGRRESYEQYF. DNA for the CDR3: TGTGCCAGCAGCCAAGGGGGCAGGAGGGAGTCCTACGAGCAGTACTTC.